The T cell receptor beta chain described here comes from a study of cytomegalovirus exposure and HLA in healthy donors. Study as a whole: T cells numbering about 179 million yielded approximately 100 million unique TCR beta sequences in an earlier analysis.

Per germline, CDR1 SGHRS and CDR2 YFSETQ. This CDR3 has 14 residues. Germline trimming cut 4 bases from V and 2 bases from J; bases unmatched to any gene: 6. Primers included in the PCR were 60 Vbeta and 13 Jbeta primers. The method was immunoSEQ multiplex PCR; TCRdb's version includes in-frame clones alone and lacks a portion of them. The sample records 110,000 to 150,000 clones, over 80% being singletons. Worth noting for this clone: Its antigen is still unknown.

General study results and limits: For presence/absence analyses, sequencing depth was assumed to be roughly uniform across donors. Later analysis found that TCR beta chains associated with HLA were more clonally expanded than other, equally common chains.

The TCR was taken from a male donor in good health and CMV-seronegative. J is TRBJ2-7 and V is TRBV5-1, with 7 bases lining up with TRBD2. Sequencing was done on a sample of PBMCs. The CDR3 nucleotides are TGCGCCAGCAGCGGAACTAGCGCAGCCTACGAGCAGTACTTC. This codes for CASSGTSAAYEQYF.